This T cell receptor beta chain was found in a study of T cell responses to AZD1222 COVID-19 vaccine. On this clone itself: Its antigen is not known.

Sequencing used immunoSEQ multiplex PCR; TCRdb keeps in-frame clones, though not all of them. The sample gives approximately 120,000 clones, nearly 90% of which show up once; roughly 8.9% is in the top ten. Study-level results: Of spike-specific TCRs, nearly half reportedly target regions left unmutated in variants. The study found vaccine-associated CD4 TCRs spanning spike, dominant at 160-218 and 743-854. Donors were mostly white British, more females; clonal diversity possibly underestimated.

Germline-derived CDR1 and CDR2 are SNHLY and FYNNEI. The CDR3 runs 17 residues. With 2 bases removed from V and 3 bases from J, the gap between germline ends came to 18 bases. The sample here was peripheral blood, taken 28 days after the second AZD1222 dose. The receptor was derived from an adult who received the AZD1222 COVID-19 vaccine. This chain uses TRBV2 with TRBJ2-3, with TRBD1 as a possible D gene (6 bases). The CDR3 is CASSEMGKTRGTDTQYF. DNA of the CDR3: TGTGCCAGCAGTGAAATGGGGAAGACAAGGGGGACAGATACGCAGTATTTT.